This TCR beta chain was documented in a study of spatial heterogeneity in lung cancer. Deletions cut 9 bases from V and 0 bases from J, with 12 bases between. CDR1 is SNHLY and CDR2 is FYNNEI in the germline V gene. The CDR3 contains 14 residues. A unique molecular identifier was carried by every single TCR cDNA molecule. TCRdb ran MiXCR on the 5' RACE reads and lists one entry per CDR3 protein. Of about 120,000 distinct CDR3 sequences detected, less than 15% appear once; the ten largest clones hold around a sixth. The time point was: blood at routine non-recurrence follow-up after resection. Unsorted whole RNA samples from tumor, nontumor lung or frozen PBMC were sequenced.

This chain joins TRBV2 and TRBJ1-3; a possible D gene is TRBD1 (5 bases). This clonotype was obtained from a male donor with early-stage non-small cell lung cancer. The input for sequencing was PBMCs, taken at follow-up. The DNA for the CDR3 is TGTGCCAGGGCACACGACAGCTCTGGAAACACCATATATTTT. Protein product: CARAHDSSGNTIYF.